This T cell receptor (beta chain) was sequenced in a study of T-cell memory formation after mild COVID-19. TCRdb re-derived calls from the 5' RACE reads in MiXCR, one entry per CDR3 protein. The sample has more than 350,000 distinct CDR3 sequences; more than 15% are singletons. Per the germline V gene, CDR1 is SGHTA and CDR2 is FQGNSA. CDR3 length: 14 amino acids. The junction had 6 bases not matched to a gene; V was cut back by 5 bases and J by 7 bases. The sequenced sample was PBMCs or a T cell subset sorted from them (not recorded which). This chain connects TRBV7-2 to TRBJ2-2, with TRBD1 matching over 8 bases. The source is a man aged 18-30 years who had mild COVID-19 (a few samples of this study predate the infection). Cell type and time point are not known. This CDR3 reads CASSRDRGRGELFF. CDR3 sequence (DNA): TGTGCCAGCAGCCGAGACAGGGGCCGCGGGGAGCTGTTTTTT.